One and the same sample provided the 15 T cell receptor beta chains below, sequenced in a study of blood T cell repertoires in COVID-19. Measured with immunoSEQ multiplex PCR; TCRdb has only the in-frame clones, and not every one. The top ten clones hold roughly 3.5% of a sample with under 85,000 clones, roughly 84% of them seen once. Specimen: peripheral blood. The receptors stem from a man between 45 and 60 years old with acute or convalescent COVID-19.

This chain links TRBV7-8 with TRBJ1-2; weak D call: TRBD1 (6 bases). Trimming took 5 bases from V and 2 from J, leaving 15 bases between them. CDR3 length equals 15 residues. Germline CDR1 SGHVS, CDR2 FQNEAQ. The CDR3 loop is CASSKTGKANYGYTF. Written as DNA, the CDR3 is TGTGCCAGCAGCAAGACAGGCAAAGCGAACTATGGCTACACCTTC.

The J gene is TRBJ2-7, the V gene TRBV12-3 or TRBV12-4; D remains unclear. Trimming cost V 2 bases and J 6 bases, with 5 bases left between them. The length of the CDR3 is 11 residues. The CDR3 loop reads CASSLRSEQYF. The DNA for the CDR3 is TGTGCCAGCAGTTTACGTAGCGAGCAGTACTTC.

The chain recombines TRBV28 with TRBJ2-3; 10 nucleotides align to TRBD2. Germline V gives CDR1 MDHEN, CDR2 SYDVKM. There are 15 residues in the CDR3. V lost 2 bases and J lost 5; bases outside the gene matches: 4. The CDR3: CASSLPLAGEDTQYF. DNA for the CDR3: TGTGCCAGCAGTTTACCGCTAGCGGGAGAAGATACGCAGTATTTT.

The chain couples TRBV19 to TRBJ2-7; 9 bases fit TRBD1. Germline CDR1 and CDR2: LNHDA and SQIVND (reference sequence). The CDR3 has 15 amino acids. V lost 7 bases and J lost 0; bases outside the gene matches: 7. This CDR3 reads CASTSSTGGSYEQYF. CDR3 sequence (DNA): TGTGCCAGTACCTCCTCGACAGGGGGCTCCTACGAGCAGTACTTC.

This chain uses TRBV6-1 with TRBJ2-1; 8 bases fit TRBD1. The CDR3 loop spans 15 amino acids. Trimming at V came to 5 bases and at J to 1 base, leaving 4 bases not matched to a gene. The germline V gene has CDR1 MNHNS and CDR2 SASEGT. CDR3 nucleotide sequence: TGTGCCAGCAGTTCCACAGGGGGGTCCTACAATGAGCAGTTCTTC. It specifies CASSSTGGSYNEQFF.

This chain connects TRBV2 to TRBJ1-5; D gene unclear. Germline values: CDR1 SNHLY, CDR2 FYNNEI. The length of the CDR3 is 14 residues. V lost 4 bases and J 4 bases, leaving 11 bases between the germline ends. The CDR3 sequence: CASSGLAGNQPQHF. The CDR3 nucleotides are TGTGCCAGCAGTGGCCTTGCAGGTAATCAGCCCCAGCATTTT.

J is TRBJ2-7 and V is TRBV6-5; no reliable D call. Germline V gene data show CDR1 as MNHEY and CDR2 as SVGAGI. Trimming pared 5 bases from V and 3 bases from J, leaving 17 bases between. CDR3 length: 15 residues. The CDR3 is CASSPTERSNYEQYF. The CDR3 DNA is TGTGCCAGCAGTCCGACGGAGAGGTCGAACTACGAGCAGTACTTC.

This sequence joins TRBV5-1 and TRBJ1-4; tentatively, D is TRBD1 (6 bases). V shed 2 bases and J shed 2 bases, with 10 bases lying between them. The CDR3 sequence is 15 residues long. Germline V CDR1 and CDR2: SGHRS, YFSETQ. The CDR3 region is CASSFTGITNEKLFF. The CDR3 DNA reads as TGCGCCAGCAGCTTTACAGGGATCACTAATGAAAAACTGTTTTTT.

The chain combines TRBV28 with TRBJ2-5; a weak D match, TRBD1 (5 bases). The CDR3 length is 15 residues. CDR1 and CDR2 (germline): MDHEN, SYDVKM. V lost 3 bases and J lost 6, with 17 bases in between. CDR3 coding DNA: TGTGCCAGCAGTTTTGTAACCGACAGCCGGAAGACCCAGTACTTC. This translates into CASSFVTDSRKTQYF.

This rearrangement joins TRBV10-1 to TRBJ2-1; D uncertain. Trimming took off 4 bases at V and 3 bases at J, with 13 bases between the two ends. Per the germline V gene, CDR1 is WNHNN and CDR2 is SYGVQD (reference sequence). This CDR3 contains 15 residues. The CDR3 here is CASSGTPGYYNEQFF. The DNA for the CDR3 is TGCGCCAGCAGTGGAACCCCCGGTTACTACAATGAGCAGTTCTTC.

This sequence joins TRBV15 and TRBJ2-5, with no clear D. Germline loops: CDR1 LNHNV, CDR2 YYDKDF (reference sequence). V gave up 1 base and J gave up 2 bases, with 11 bases separating them. The CDR3 covers 15 residues. As DNA, the CDR3 is TGTGCCACCAGCAGAGCCCTAGTAGTTCAAGAGACCCAGTACTTC. This translates into CATSRALVVQETQYF.

V gene TRBV7-9 combines with J gene TRBJ2-5, with 7 nucleotides matching TRBD1. Trimming cost V 6 bases and J 1 base; bases outside gene matches: 2. CDR1 is SEHNR and CDR2 is FQNEAQ in the germline V gene (reference sequence). There are 13 residues in the CDR3. Here the CDR3 DNA reads TGTGCCAGCAGACAGGGGATCCAAGAGACCCAGTACTTC. Translated, it gives CASRQGIQETQYF.

The chain links TRBV7-2 to TRBJ2-7; 7 positions agree with TRBD1. The germline V gene has CDR1 SGHTA and CDR2 FQGNSA. The CDR3 is 15 residues long. V gave up 5 bases and J gave up 3 bases; unmatched junction bases: 10. The DNA of the CDR3 is TGTGCCAGCAGCGTCTCCGGGACAGATGTCTACGAGCAGTACTTC. It translates to CASSVSGTDVYEQYF.

This chain joins TRBV4-1 and TRBJ1-2; no clear D gene. The V and J ends lost 0 bases and 7 bases respectively, with 12 bases between them. Germline-derived CDR1 and CDR2 are MGHRA and YSYEKL. The CDR3 has 14 residues. The CDR3 coding sequence is TGCGCCAGCAGCCAAGATACCTTTCGAGGTGGCTACACCTTC. This gives the protein CASSQDTFRGGYTF.

The genes are TRBV9 and TRBJ1-1, with D maybe TRBD1 (6 bases). V gave up 0 bases and J gave up 2 bases, with 14 bases separating them. This CDR3 has 16 amino acids. The V gene's germline CDR1 is SGDLS and CDR2 YYNGEE. The CDR3 loop reads CASSVASDRKNTEAFF. In DNA form, the CDR3 reads TGTGCCAGCAGCGTAGCCTCGGACAGAAAAAACACTGAAGCTTTCTTT.